This TCR beta chain was sequenced for a study of T cell responses to AZD1222 COVID-19 vaccine. Study-wide results and limits: Compared with day 0, the breadth and depth of the Spike-specific TCR repertoire rose significantly after two doses of AZD1222. The study reported that nearly half of spike-specific TCRs target unmutated variant regions.

Points on this clone: Antigen: not known. One end of the junction varies from germline; a read error may be responsible.

Germline V gene sequence: CDR1 SGHNT, CDR2 YENEEA. This CDR3 contains 14 residues. The repertoire was sequenced with immunoSEQ multiplex PCR; TCRdb's copy has only in-frame clones and lacks some. The repertoire holds approximately 100,000 clones, with over 70% as singletons. The V call is TRBV11-3, the J call TRBJ1-1; D may be TRBD1 (5 bases). Specimen: peripheral blood, collected on day 0 of AZD1222 vaccination. This clonotype originated in an adult in good health. CDR3 protein: CASSSGLTNTEVFF. CDR3 nucleotide sequence: TGTGCCAGCAGCTCGGGACTGACGAACACTGAAGTTTTCTTT.